This TCR beta chain was captured by sequencing in a study of T cell responses to AZD1222 COVID-19 vaccine. Background on the study: Pooling was applied to second doses at about 4 or about 12 weeks. General observations from the study: Reportedly, close to half of spike-specific TCRs are directed against unmutated variant regions. A mostly white British donor set with more females was recruited, and clonal diversity was possibly underestimated.

Assay: immunoSEQ multiplex PCR; the TCRdb copy retains only in-frame clones and omits some. Counted here are roughly 110,000 clones, approximately 88% occurring once; the ten biggest clones make up approximately 7%. Regarding this clone: Its antigen is unidentified.

This CDR3 contains 13 residues. The germline gives CDR1 SQVTM, CDR2 ANQGSEA. V was pared by 1 base and J by 4 bases, with 10 bases between. The receptor was derived from an adult in good health. Sequences were derived from peripheral blood, sampled on day 0 of AZD1222 vaccination. The chain has TRBV29-1 and TRBJ1-2; tentative D call: TRBD1 (5 bases). The DNA for the CDR3 is TGCAGCGTTGAAGTTACAGGACTCTATGGCTACACCTTC. Residues: CSVEVTGLYGYTF.